The next 19 T cell receptor beta chains were all read from a single sample in a study of T cells in Graves' hyperthyroidism and ophthalmopathy. TCR beta CDR3 regions were amplified from RNA transcripts. A first-round RT-PCR of the TCR CDR3 used the HTBI primer set. TCRdb passed the multiplex PCR reads through MiXCR, listing each CDR3 protein once. The sample records more than 550,000 distinct CDR3 sequences, approximately 18% being singletons. Input material: blood. The receptors originated from a woman aged 50 to 60 with Graves' hyperthyroidism that later progressed to Graves' ophthalmopathy.

Only a few counts were recorded for this clonotype. This chain connects TRBV6-1 to TRBJ1-1; a weak D match, TRBD1 (5 bases). The germline V gene has CDR1 MNHNS and CDR2 SASEGT. Trimming stripped 8 bases from V and 6 bases from J, with 16 bases between. CDR3 length: 13 amino acids. The CDR3 reads CASRREGLAEAFF. As DNA, the CDR3 is TGTGCCAGCCGAAGAGAGGGGCTAGCTGAAGCTTTCTTT.

The table lists this clonotype with a count of one. The V and J genes are TRBV5-1 and TRBJ2-1; the match to TRBD1 covers 12 bases. Germline lookup yields CDR1 SGHRS and CDR2 YFSETQ. The CDR3 is 16 residues long. The J segment lost 3 bases and the V segment lost 4 bases, leaving 5 bases of the junction unmatched. The CDR3 loop is CASSPGQGALYNEQFF. Written as DNA, the CDR3 is TGCGCCAGCAGCCCGGGACAGGGGGCCCTCTACAATGAGCAGTTCTTC.

The chain links TRBV7-9 to TRBJ2-1; D gene uncertain. The CDR3 sequence is 15 residues long. The V gene lost 2 bases and the J gene lost 6 bases, with 14 bases spanning the gap. Germline V lookup: CDR1 SEHNR, CDR2 FQNEAQ (reference sequence). The CDR3 DNA is TGTGCCAGCAGCTTATCTACCTCCATGGCCAATGAGCAGTTCTTC. The encoded protein is CASSLSTSMANEQFF.

This clonotype was seen more than once but under ten times. The genes are TRBV29-1 and TRBJ1-5; unclear D gene. Germline loops: CDR1 SQVTM, CDR2 ANQGSEA. CDR3 length equals 13 residues. Deletions cut 3 bases from V and 1 base from J, with 7 bases between. The CDR3 protein is CSVEEDSNQPQHF. The CDR3 DNA follows: TGCAGCGTTGAGGAAGACAGCAATCAGCCCCAGCATTTT. The entire variable domain, with the rest obtained from reference TRBV29-1 and TRBJ1-5, is as follows: SAVISQKPSRDICQRGTSLTIQCQVDSQVTMMFWYRQQPGQSLTLIATANQGSEATYESGFVIDKFPISRPNLTFSTLTVSNMSPEDSSIYLCSVEEDSNQPQHFGDGTRLSIL.

This clonotype was counted a single time. The genes are TRBV6-2 or TRBV6-3 and TRBJ1-2; 8 bases are shared with TRBD1. The CDR3 is 15 amino acids. With V trimmed by 5 bases and J by 4 bases, 9 bases remained unmatched. Germline CDR1 MNHEY, CDR2 SVGEGT. CDR3 amino acids: CASSKLSTGGYGYTF. The DNA for the CDR3 is TGTGCCAGCAGTAAACTCTCTACAGGGGGCTATGGCTACACCTTC.

The chain has TRBV19 and TRBJ1-2; TRBD1 might be the D (6 bases). Deletions cut 7 bases from V and 4 bases from J, with 16 bases between. Per germline, CDR1 LNHDA and CDR2 SQIVND (reference sequence). The CDR3 runs 14 residues. CDR3 loop: CASNIVQGVYGYTF. The DNA for the CDR3 is TGTGCCAGTAACATCGTACAGGGCGTCTATGGCTACACCTTC.

In this sample, this clonotype turned up many times. V is TRBV20-1 and J is TRBJ2-5; 7 nucleotides match TRBD2. The CDR3 loop spans 16 amino acids. Germline CDR1 is DFQATT and CDR2 is SNEGSKA (reference sequence). V gave up 6 bases and J gave up 2 bases; unmatched junction bases: 15. The CDR3 reads CSATRGFAGEQETQYF. DNA for the CDR3: TGCAGTGCCACTAGAGGTTTTGCGGGGGAGCAAGAGACCCAGTACTTC.

This clonotype was seen repeatedly, ten times or more. The chain joins TRBV6-1 to TRBJ1-5; 7 bases match TRBD1. Germline V CDR1 and CDR2: MNHNS, SASEGT. The CDR3 length is 15 residues. J was trimmed by 6 bases and V by 3 bases; bases with no gene match: 8. The CDR3 loop reads CASSELDRTRQPQHF. CDR3 DNA: TGTGCCAGCAGTGAGTTGGACAGGACACGTCAGCCCCAGCATTTT.

The rearrangement links TRBV6-1 to TRBJ1-3; no definite D call. V shed 8 bases and J shed 8 bases, with 10 bases lying between them. The CDR3 is 11 amino acids. In germline, CDR1 is MNHNS, CDR2 SASEGT. CDR3 sequence (DNA): TGTGCCAGCCGTACGCGGGACACCATATATTTT. As protein: CASRTRDTIYF.

Many counts were recorded for this clonotype. The V gene is TRBV5-1, the J gene TRBJ2-7; D is possibly TRBD1 (6 bases). The V gene's germline CDR1 is SGHRS and CDR2 YFSETQ. CDR3 length: 15 amino acids. V was trimmed by 3 bases and J by 2 bases, leaving 15 bases between them. The CDR3 sequence is CASSSSGVGAYEQYF. The CDR3 region has the DNA TGCGCCAGCAGCTCATCAGGGGTAGGGGCCTACGAGCAGTACTTC.

This clonotype was counted a few times. The chain recombines TRBV6-1 with TRBJ1-2; a weak D match, TRBD1 (6 bases). From germline, CDR1 is MNHNS and CDR2 SASEGT. Trimming cost V 5 bases and J 2 bases, with 12 bases left between them. This CDR3 has 14 residues. CDR3 bases: TGTGCCAGCAGTTCCTACACAGGGAACTATGGCTACACCTTC. Translated, it gives CASSSYTGNYGYTF.

The chain uses TRBV2 and TRBJ1-4, with a tentative D call TRBD1 (5 bases). Germline V gives CDR1 SNHLY, CDR2 FYNNEI. V lost 3 bases and J lost 4, with 12 bases in between. The CDR3 spans 15 residues. Written as DNA, the CDR3 is TGTGCCAGCAGTGACGGCGGGGGAGGTAATGAAAAACTGTTTTTT. This translates into CASSDGGGGNEKLFF.

As concerns this clonotype: A read error is possible here, since a much larger clone lies one base away. The chain carries TRBV11-2 and TRBJ1-4; TRBD1 matches at 8 bases. CDR3 size: 14 residues. Germline-derived CDR1 and CDR2 are SGHAT and FQNNGV. The CDR3 DNA follows: TGTGCCAGCAGCTTGGACAGGGCCAATGAAAAACTGTCTTTT. This sequence encodes CASSLDRANEKLSF.

This clonotype was picked up many times. The rearrangement joins TRBV6-2 or TRBV6-3 to TRBJ2-7; a possible D gene is TRBD2 (6 bases). Germline V CDR1 and CDR2: MNHEY, SVGEGT. Trimming removed 7 bases at V and 0 bases at J, with 16 bases between. The CDR3 is 15 amino acids. CDR3 region: CASTQRGGVSYEQYF. The CDR3, as DNA: TGTGCCAGCACCCAACGAGGCGGGGTCTCCTACGAGCAGTACTTC.

The chain joins TRBV7-9 to TRBJ2-7; a possible D gene is TRBD1 (6 bases). The CDR3 has 14 amino acids. The germline CDR1 and CDR2 sequences are SEHNR and FQNEAQ (reference sequence). The ends were cut back, 1 base at V and 5 bases at J, with 12 bases in the middle. CDR3 sequence: CASSLVSPGDEQYF. CDR3 bases: TGTGCCAGCAGCTTAGTATCGCCAGGGGACGAGCAGTACTTC.

Written as DNA, the CDR3 is TGCAGTGCCCAACAGGGGAATGGAAACACCATATATTTT. Its protein product is CSAQQGNGNTIYF. V is TRBV20-1 and J is TRBJ1-3; 7 nucleotides agree with TRBD1. Germline CDR1 reads DFQATT; CDR2 reads SNEGSKA (reference sequence). This CDR3 has 13 amino acids. The V and J ends lost 6 bases and 3 bases, in that order; junction bases with no gene match: 5.

V and J are TRBV20-1 and TRBJ2-5; 14 bases map to TRBD2. The CDR3 length is 15 residues. Germline loops: CDR1 DFQATT, CDR2 SNEGSKA (reference sequence). V trimming: 3 bases; J trimming: 5 bases; junction bases outside the gene matches: 5. CDR3: CSARTSGGAFETQYF. CDR3 nucleotides: TGCAGTGCTAGGACTAGCGGGGGGGCATTTGAGACCCAGTACTTC.

The rearrangement uses TRBV4-1 and TRBJ1-5, with TRBD1 identical over 8 bases. In germline, CDR1 is MGHRA, CDR2 YSYEKL. Trimming took 1 base from V and 0 from J; bases not matched to a gene: 2. There are 16 residues in the CDR3. Here the CDR3 DNA reads TGCGCCAGCAGCCAAGGGCAGGGGGCTAGCAATCAGCCCCAGCATTTT. Amino acids: CASSQGQGASNQPQHF.

Many counts were recorded for this clonotype. The chain recombines TRBV5-6 with TRBJ2-3; D uncertain. The CDR3 totals 14 residues. The germline gives CDR1 SGHDT, CDR2 YYEEEE. Trimming removed 3 bases at V and 2 bases at J, with 10 bases between. This CDR3 reads CASSSSPLTDTQYF. The CDR3, as DNA: TGTGCCAGCAGCTCCTCCCCTCTCACAGATACGCAGTATTTT.